This entry lists 15 T cell receptor beta chains sequenced from one sample in a study of blood T cell repertoires in COVID-19. The data were produced by immunoSEQ multiplex PCR, yet TCRdb's version contains in-frame clones alone and is incomplete. The table records 95,000 to 100,000 clones, approximately 92% of them present only once. The material sequenced was peripheral blood. The receptors were sampled from a man aged 50 or older with active COVID-19.

The chain links TRBV5-1 to TRBJ1-3; D is possibly TRBD1 (5 bases). Per germline, CDR1 SGHRS and CDR2 YFSETQ. V lost 0 bases to trimming and J lost 4 bases, with 11 bases between them. The length of the CDR3 is 15 residues. CDR3 bases: TGCGCCAGCAGCTTGGGCGAAGGGGTCGGAAACACCATATATTTT. Its translation: CASSLGEGVGNTIYF.

CDR3 DNA: TGTGCCACCAGCAGAGACCAAAACTACGAGCAGTACTTC. Translating gives CATSRDQNYEQYF. This rearrangement joins TRBV15 to TRBJ2-7, with D unresolved. Germline V gene sequence: CDR1 LNHNV, CDR2 YYDKDF (reference sequence). V was clipped by 0 bases and J by 3 bases, with 6 bases between them. The length of the CDR3 is 13 residues.

This chain uses TRBV4-2 with TRBJ2-3; TRBD1 aligns across 9 bases. V was clipped by 5 bases and J by 3 bases; unmatched bases: 6. The CDR3 spans 15 residues. CDR1 and CDR2 from the germline V gene are LGHNA and YNFKEQ. CDR3 amino acids: CASSTRDRETDTQYF. The CDR3 DNA reads TGTGCCAGCAGCACCCGGGACAGGGAAACAGATACGCAGTATTTT.

In its sample, this clone was seen a few times. V usage is TRBV4-2 and J usage is TRBJ2-3; maybe TRBD2 (6 bases). CDR3 length: 16 residues. CDR1 and CDR2 from the germline V gene are LGHNA and YNFKEQ. Trimming removed 1 base from V and 3 bases from J, with 14 bases in between. This CDR3 reads CASSQVGASATDTQYF. CDR3 bases: TGTGCCAGCAGCCAAGTTGGGGCTAGCGCTACAGATACGCAGTATTTT.

V and J are TRBV5-1 and TRBJ1-3; D gene ambiguous. Germline CDR1 SGHRS, CDR2 YFSETQ. Trimming removed 4 bases from V and 0 bases from J, with 8 bases in between. The CDR3 spans 14 residues. The DNA for the CDR3 is TGCGCCAGCAGCGTCGGTAGCTCTGGAAACACCATATATTTT. This encodes CASSVGSSGNTIYF. The full variable domain, rest sourced from reference TRBV5-1 and TRBJ1-3, is KAGVTQTPRYLIKTRGQQVTLSCSPISGHRSVSWYQQTPGQGLQFLFEYFSETQRNKGNFPGRFSGRQFSNSRSEMNVSTLELGDSALYLCASSVGSSGNTIYFGEGSWLTVV.

The rearrangement joins TRBV4-1 to TRBJ2-3; 8 bases are shared with TRBD2. Germline CDR1 is MGHRA and CDR2 is YSYEKL. The ends lost 4 bases at V and 0 bases at J; junction bases unmatched: 9. This CDR3 is 17 amino acids long. The DNA of the CDR3 is TGCGCCAGCAGCCCCCTGTATAGCGGGATGAGCACAGATACGCAGTATTTT. Its translation is CASSPLYSGMSTDTQYF.

The CDR3 loop reads CASSLGLKNNSPLHF. CDR3 bases: TGTGCCAGCAGTTTGGGCCTTAAGAATAATTCACCCCTCCACTTT. The chain links TRBV6-5 to TRBJ1-6, with no clear D. The CDR3 totals 15 residues. Trimming took 4 bases from V and 5 from J, leaving 12 bases between them. The V gene's germline CDR1 is MNHEY and CDR2 SVGAGI.

V usage is TRBV7-2 and J usage is TRBJ2-1, with D tentatively TRBD1 (5 bases). The CDR3 has 14 residues. V lost 2 bases to trimming and J lost 2 bases, with 7 bases between them. The germline V gene encodes CDR1 SGHTA and CDR2 FQGNSA. The DNA of the CDR3 is TGTGCCAGCAGCTTAAGCAGGGCCTACAATGAGCAGTTCTTC. This translates into CASSLSRAYNEQFF.

The chain recombines TRBV6-1 with TRBJ2-2; D is possibly TRBD2 (6 bases). The germline gives CDR1 MNHNS, CDR2 SASEGT. The CDR3 totals 17 residues. Trimming removed 1 base from V and 6 bases from J, with 18 bases in between. CDR3 DNA sequence: TGTGCCAGCAGTGAAGTGGGAGGCGAAAGTAATCCCGGGGAGCTGTTTTTT. Its translation is CASSEVGGESNPGELFF.

V is TRBV19 and J is TRBJ2-5; 11 bases are shared with TRBD1. CDR3 size: 16 residues. With 3 bases clipped from V and 1 base from J, the junction kept 4 bases outside the gene matches. Germline-derived CDR1 and CDR2 are LNHDA and SQIVND (reference sequence). In DNA form, the CDR3 reads TGTGCCAGTAGTATGGGTGGGACAGGGGGCCAAGAGACCCAGTACTTC. Protein sequence: CASSMGGTGGQETQYF.

In this sample, this clone turned up once. The J gene is TRBJ2-5, the V gene TRBV10-3; 9 nucleotides align to TRBD2. Germline CDR1 and CDR2: ENHRY and SYGVKD. V shed 3 bases, J shed 4 bases, and the junction held 6 bases outside the gene matches. The CDR3 is 15 residues long. The CDR3, as DNA: TGTGCCATCAGTGACGGCGGGAGGGCCCGAGAGACCCAGTACTTC. Translation gives CAISDGGRARETQYF.

The chain joins TRBV5-4 to TRBJ1-3, with D perhaps matching TRBD1 (5 bases). Germline CDR1 reads SGHNT; CDR2 reads YYREEE (reference sequence). Between the trimmed V and J ends, which lost 1 base and 2 bases, there was a span of 7 bases. This CDR3 has 14 residues. The CDR3 here is CASSLWGAGNTIYF. CDR3 in DNA: TGTGCCAGCAGCTTGTGGGGGGCTGGAAACACCATATATTTT.

This clone was counted once. DNA for the CDR3: TGTGCCAGCAGCCAAGGAAGGCCGACGGGGGGCTACACCTTC. Translating gives CASSQGRPTGGYTF. The rearrangement joins TRBV3-1 (or the pseudogene TRBV3-2) to TRBJ1-2; the D is unclear. Germline V gene data show CDR1 as LGHDT and CDR2 as YNNKEL (reference sequence). This CDR3 has 14 amino acids. Deletions cut 1 base from V and 8 bases from J, with 14 bases between.

The gene calls are TRBV7-9 and TRBJ1-2; 10 bases map to TRBD1. Unmatched junction bases numbered 6, after V lost 1 base and J lost 7 bases. The CDR3 totals 15 residues. Looked up from germline, CDR1 is SEHNR and CDR2 is FQNEAQ (reference sequence). CDR3 nucleotides: TGTGCCAGCAGCTTAGATGGACAGGGGGTAGGTGGCTACACCTTC. Its translation is CASSLDGQGVGGYTF.

The CDR3 coding sequence is TGTGCCAGCAGCCTGGGACAGGGCGTTACCGGGGAGCTGTTTTTT. As protein: CASSLGQGVTGELFF. This rearrangement joins TRBV7-2 to TRBJ2-2; 9 bases map to TRBD1. The CDR3 sequence is 15 residues long. Trimming cost V 5 bases and J 5 bases; bases outside gene matches: 6. In germline, CDR1 is SGHTA, CDR2 FQGNSA. The full variable domain, its missing parts supplied by reference TRBV7-2 and TRBJ2-2, is GAGVSQSPSNKVTEKGKDVELRCDPISGHTALYWYRQSLGQGLEFLIYFQGNSAPDKSGLPSDRFSAERTGGSVSTLTIQRTQQEDSAVYLCASSLGQGVTGELFFGEGSRLTVL.